This T cell receptor beta chain appears in the sequencing data of a study of shared clonotypes between healthy human individuals. At the level of the study: CD4 naive and CD4 memory each took three plates per donor, while CD8 naive took two and CD8 memory one.

The CDR3 extends over 13 amino acids. The germline V gene encodes CDR1 MDHEN and CDR2 SYDVKM. V was clipped by 3 bases and J by 6 bases, with 9 bases between them. Method: immunoSEQ multiplex PCR; TCRdb's copy keeps in-frame clones and lacks some. The sample carries 550,000 to 850,000 clones, approximately 79% recorded once. This clone appeared a single time. Donors had no recently reported acute infections or vaccinations and were HIV-negative. V usage is TRBV28 and J usage is TRBJ1-5, with D uncertain. The sequencing input was memory CD4+ T cells sorted from blood. This sample's subset: CD45RA-negative fraction. The receptor was derived from a woman younger than 45 in good health. The CDR3 region is CASSFWVGQPQHF. CDR3 DNA: TGTGCCAGCAGTTTTTGGGTGGGTCAGCCCCAGCATTTT. Drawing the rest from reference TRBV28 and TRBJ1-5, the complete variable domain is DVKVTQSSRYLVKRTGEKVFLECVQDMDHENMFWYRQDPGLGLRLIYFSYDVKMKEKGDIPEGYSVSREKKERFSLILESASTNQTSMYLCASSFWVGQPQHFGDGTRLSIL.